The 20 T cell receptor beta chains below come from one sample, sequenced in a study of T-cell memory formation after mild COVID-19. TCRdb re-analysed the 5' RACE reads in MiXCR, keeping a single row per CDR3 protein. This repertoire shows about 540,000 distinct CDR3 sequences, about a fifth found once; its top ten account for under 15%. Specimen: PBMCs or a T cell subset sorted from them (not recorded which). The source is an adult woman who had mild COVID-19 (a few samples of this study predate the infection). Cell type and time point are not known.

The J gene is TRBJ2-7, the V gene TRBV24-1; D unresolved. The V gene lost 9 bases and the J gene lost 3 bases, with 20 bases spanning the gap. The germline V gene encodes CDR1 KGHDR and CDR2 SFDVKD. There are 15 residues in the CDR3. CDR3 coding DNA: TGTGCCACCCCCCGGGTGGGTCCCTGCCTCTACGAGCAGTACTTC. It is translated as CATPRVGPCLYEQYF.

This clonotype was seen only a few times. This chain connects TRBV15 to TRBJ2-1; no firm D call. The CDR3 spans 14 residues. CDR1 and CDR2 (germline): LNHNV, YYDKDF (reference sequence). V lost 4 bases and J lost 2, with 9 bases in between. CDR3 nucleotides: TGTGCCACCAGCATCGCACGGACCTACAATGAGCAGTTCTTC. Its translation: CATSIARTYNEQFF.

The chain couples TRBV4-3 to TRBJ2-4, with TRBD1 matching 9 bases. The CDR3 covers 17 residues. CDR1 is LGHNA, CDR2 YSLEER, per germline. V trimming: 1 base; J trimming: 1 base; junction bases outside the gene matches: 5. CDR3: CASSQARDREAKNIQYF. The CDR3 DNA is TGCGCCAGCAGCCAAGCCCGGGACAGGGAGGCCAAAAACATTCAGTACTTC.

The gene calls are TRBV5-1 and TRBJ2-7; 14 bases match TRBD2. Germline V gene lookup returns CDR1 SGHRS and CDR2 YFSETQ. The CDR3 covers 15 residues. V shed 4 bases and J 4 bases; nucleotides not matched to a gene: 4. The CDR3 reads CASSRGTSGGYEQYF. The DNA of the CDR3 is TGCGCCAGCAGCAGGGGGACTAGCGGGGGATACGAGCAGTACTTC.

This clonotype has only a few counts. This rearrangement joins TRBV4-2 to TRBJ2-1; D is possibly TRBD2 (6 bases). Germline V gene lookup returns CDR1 LGHNA and CDR2 YNFKEQ. The CDR3 length is 15 residues. Trimming took 1 base from V and 9 from J, leaving 16 bases between them. As DNA, the CDR3 is TGTGCCAGCAGCCAAGTCGACGGGAGAGAGGGTGAGCAGTTCTTC. It codes for CASSQVDGREGEQFF.

This chain uses TRBV18 with TRBJ1-2; D uncertain. The CDR3 runs to 15 residues. The V gene's germline CDR1 is KGHSH and CDR2 LQKENI. V was trimmed by 6 bases and J by 8 bases, leaving 22 bases between them. The CDR3 sequence: CASSPAAQPRWGYTF. The CDR3 nucleotides read TGTGCCAGCTCCCCGGCAGCTCAACCCCGGTGGGGCTACACCTTC.

This clonotype turned up a few times. The chain links TRBV20-1 to TRBJ1-1; D ambiguous. Trimming removed 0 bases at V and 4 bases at J, with 15 bases between. This CDR3 is 15 amino acids long. Germline assignment: CDR1 DFQATT and CDR2 SNEGSKA (reference sequence). This CDR3 reads CSARDLAQLSTEAFF. CDR3 bases: TGCAGTGCTAGAGATTTAGCGCAGTTGAGCACTGAAGCTTTCTTT.

In this sample, this clonotype turned up a few times. The chain employs TRBV5-1 and TRBJ2-1; D might be TRBD2 (6 bases). Per the germline V gene, CDR1 is SGHRS and CDR2 is YFSETQ. The V end lost 5 bases, the J end lost 9 bases, and 18 bases lay between the germline ends. CDR3 length equals 14 residues. CDR3 DNA sequence: TGCGCCAGCAGAGACTCCGGGGGAAGTAGTGAGCAGTTCTTC. Translating gives CASRDSGGSSEQFF.

The rearrangement links TRBV20-1 to TRBJ1-2, with a tentative D call TRBD1 (5 bases). CDR1 and CDR2 from the germline V gene are DFQATT and SNEGSKA (reference sequence). Trimming removed 0 bases from V and 2 bases from J, with 10 bases in between. This CDR3 spans 14 amino acids. The CDR3: CSARESSGNYGYTF. CDR3 DNA: TGCAGTGCTAGAGAGTCCTCAGGGAACTATGGCTACACCTTC.

The V call is TRBV19, the J call TRBJ2-5; D is possibly TRBD1 (5 bases). The length of the CDR3 is 18 residues. Germline V gives CDR1 LNHDA, CDR2 SQIVND (reference sequence). V lost 5 bases to trimming and J lost 3 bases, with 25 bases between them. CDR3 loop: CASSPRPSGRIREETQYF. The CDR3, as DNA: TGTGCCAGTAGTCCCCGCCCCTCAGGAAGGATCAGGGAAGAGACCCAGTACTTC.

The V and J genes are TRBV4-1 and TRBJ2-3, with D perhaps matching TRBD2 (6 bases). This CDR3 spans 14 amino acids. The germline V gene has CDR1 MGHRA and CDR2 YSYEKL. V was clipped by 3 bases and J by 0 bases, with 7 bases between them. The CDR3 sequence is CASSHGGSTDTQYF. The CDR3 DNA reads as TGCGCCAGCAGCCACGGGGGTAGCACAGATACGCAGTATTTT.

The chain employs TRBV7-9 and TRBJ1-2, with no clear D. From germline, CDR1 is SEHNR and CDR2 FQNEAQ (reference sequence). This CDR3 region has 16 residues. The germline V and J ends were trimmed by 7 bases and 7 bases, with 25 bases remaining between them. CDR3 DNA sequence: TGTGCCAGCACCTTGGGAGTGGAGGGAGGATTTCGTGGCTACACCTTC. Translating gives CASTLGVEGGFRGYTF.

V gene TRBV20-1 combines with J gene TRBJ1-1; D unclear. V was pared by 6 bases and J by 7 bases, with 15 bases between. The CDR3 is 12 residues long. Germline V lookup: CDR1 DFQATT, CDR2 SNEGSKA (reference sequence). The CDR3 nucleotides read TGCAGTGCGACCCATGGACGGATTGAAGCTTTCTTT. Translating gives CSATHGRIEAFF.

V is TRBV6-2 or TRBV6-3 and J is TRBJ2-2; 9 nucleotides align to TRBD2. Germline CDR1 MNHEY, CDR2 SVGEGT. Trimming removed 4 bases from V and 4 bases from J; junction bases left unmatched: 7. CDR3 length: 16 amino acids. CDR3: CASSLGAGGPTGELFF. The CDR3 DNA sequence: TGTGCCAGCAGTTTGGGGGCGGGAGGGCCCACCGGGGAGCTGTTTTTT.

In this sample, this clonotype turned up many times. CDR3 sequence reads: CASSPSFSPTYEQYF. CDR3 coding DNA: TGTGCCAGCAGCCCGAGTTTCTCGCCTACCTACGAGCAGTACTTC. V is TRBV3-1 and J is TRBJ2-7; no clear D. Germline V CDR1 and CDR2: LGHDT, YNNKEL (reference sequence). V lost 4 bases to trimming and J lost 2 bases, with 15 bases between them. The CDR3 covers 15 residues.

This chain connects TRBV7-6 to TRBJ2-3, with 11 nucleotides matching TRBD2. V was clipped by 5 bases and J by 2 bases; unmatched bases: 6. The CDR3 contains 16 residues. The germline CDR1 and CDR2 sequences are SGHVS and FNYEAQ. CDR3 nucleotide sequence: TGTGCCAGCAGCGGCCGACTAGCGGGGCCCACAGATACGCAGTATTTT. Protein sequence: CASSGRLAGPTDTQYF.

J is TRBJ2-2 and V is TRBV7-2, with TRBD2 identical over 10 bases. Trimming took 4 bases from V and 8 from J; bases not matched to a gene: 7. Germline V CDR1 and CDR2: SGHTA, FQGNSA. The CDR3 length is 15 residues. This chain's CDR3 is CASSSLWTSGGELFF. The CDR3 region has the DNA TGTGCCAGCAGCTCCCTCTGGACTAGCGGTGGGGAGCTGTTTTTT.

This chain joins TRBV4-3 and TRBJ1-5; D unclear. The CDR3 runs to 15 residues. Deletions cut 0 bases from V and 9 bases from J, with 15 bases between. Germline CDR1 and CDR2: LGHNA and YSLEER. The CDR3, as DNA: TGCGCCAGCAGCCAAGAGCGGTCCGCCCGGCGGCCCCAGCATTTT. The encoded protein is CASSQERSARRPQHF.

The genes are TRBV9 and TRBJ2-3, with D unresolved. The ends were cut back, 0 bases at V and 2 bases at J, with 13 bases in the middle. Germline loops: CDR1 SGDLS, CDR2 YYNGEE. The CDR3 has 16 residues. CDR3 in amino acids: CASSVGAGQNTDTQYF. The CDR3 nucleotides read TGTGCCAGCAGCGTAGGGGCAGGCCAAAACACAGATACGCAGTATTTT.

This clonotype was seen a handful of times. V gene TRBV12-3 or TRBV12-4 combines with J gene TRBJ2-5; 13 bases are a match to TRBD2. The CDR3 spans 16 residues. The V segment lost 6 bases and the J segment 4 bases; nucleotides outside the gene matches: 8. CDR3 in DNA: TGTGCCAGCAGACCGACTAGCGGGAGGCACGGAGAGACCCAGTACTTC. It specifies CASRPTSGRHGETQYF.